Here is one T cell receptor beta chain with its context. Its antigen is unknown. Base-call qualities are not available, and no considerably larger clone is one nucleotide away. This sample was included in a study of CD8 T cells in Susac syndrome (dated by TCRdb to between 2018 and 2021). Some background on the complete study: Of the Susac syndrome patients who were sequenced, over five had clinically active disease and roughly eight were in clinical remission. At the time of blood withdrawal, Susac syndrome patients were either therapy-naive, taking corticosteroids (with some also receiving IVIg), or on IVIg alone. Whether CD8+ T cell activation and differentiation in Susac syndrome was antigen driven was tested using repertoire sequencing. Broad study findings and their caveats: The TCR sequencing and HLA analysis was acknowledged to have included a relatively small number of individuals. No clonal expansion was detected in the CD4+ T cell repertoire of Susac syndrome patients.

RNA was extracted using the RNeasy kit, and about 0.45 to 1 ug of the RNA was reverse transcribed with random hexamers. The immunoSEQ multiplex PCR assay, which covers 54 Vbeta and 13 Jbeta segments, was used to amplify TCR beta CDR3 regions. PCR amplification bias was corrected using a synthetic template baseline for primer optimization and computational correction. The study's own analysis went as follows. Reads were assigned to V, D and J genes according to IMGT and analyzed in immunoSEQ Analyzer, with only productive sequences retained. Clonality was calculated as one minus the Shannon entropy normalized by log2 of the number of productive unique sequences. For each patient and control, public and private clones were evaluated within the 100 most prevalent clones. A clone was defined as Susac-specific if it was absent from the healthy and MS cohorts, from roughly 1,000 published viral clones and from other ImmuneACCESS disease sequences. TCRdb handled the public reads itself, with Q25 trimming in fastp and clone calling in MiXCR, and kept productive beta chains. Entries that share a CDR3 protein sequence are merged under the most common genes and DNA. TCRdb, not the original authors, processed these V and J calls. The sample table holds about 150,000 distinct CDR3 sequences, of which roughly 95% were seen once. 0.16% of the sample is taken by the ten largest.

Peripheral blood CD8+ and CD4+ T cells from healthy donors, Susac syndrome patients and multiple sclerosis patients were profiled by high-throughput TCR beta sequencing. The Susac syndrome patients fulfilled recently defined diagnostic criteria for definite or probable disease. Bulk CD8+ and CD4+ T cells were purified by magnetic negative isolation, whereas CD8+ TEMRA cells were enriched by FACS. Blood was collected in EDTA tubes and processed within 24 hours, with PBMCs isolated through density gradient centrifugation. PBMCs intended for TCR sequencing were cryopreserved in liquid nitrogen and thawed later in a water bath at 37 degrees C. Purity of sorted or isolated CD4+, CD8+ and CD8+ TEMRA cells was at least 90%. The TCR was taken from a human donor with Susac syndrome. Sequences were obtained from CD4+ T cells from PBMCs.

Read as DNA, the sequence is TGTGCCAGTACCCCTTACGAAGGGCGTTCCTACGCCAAAAACATTCAGTACTTC. The encoded protein is CASTPYEGRSYAKNIQYF. Recombination joined TRBV19 with TRBJ2-4; no D gene can be assigned with confidence. CDR1 and CDR2 were assigned from the germline V gene (reference sequence) as LNHDA and SQIVND. Including cysteine and phenylalanine, the CDR3 has 18 amino acids. Only the CDR3 region is kept as DNA, spanning 54 bases read in frame from base 1. Trimming costs V 7 bases and J 1 base, and their ends lie 23 bases apart.